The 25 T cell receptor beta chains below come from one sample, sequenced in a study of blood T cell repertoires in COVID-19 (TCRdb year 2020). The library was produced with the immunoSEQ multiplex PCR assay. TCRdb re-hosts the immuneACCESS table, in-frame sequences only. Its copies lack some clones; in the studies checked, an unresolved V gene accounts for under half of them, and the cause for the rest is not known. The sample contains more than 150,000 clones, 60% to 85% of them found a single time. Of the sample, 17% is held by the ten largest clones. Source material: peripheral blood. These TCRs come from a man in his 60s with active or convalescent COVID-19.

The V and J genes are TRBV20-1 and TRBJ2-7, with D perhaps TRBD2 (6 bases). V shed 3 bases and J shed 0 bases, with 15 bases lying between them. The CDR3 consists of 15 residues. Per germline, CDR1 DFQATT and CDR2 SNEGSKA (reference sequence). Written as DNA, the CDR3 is TGCAGTGCTAGTGTTGGGCGGGGAAGCTCCTACGAGCAGTACTTC. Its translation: CSASVGRGSSYEQYF.

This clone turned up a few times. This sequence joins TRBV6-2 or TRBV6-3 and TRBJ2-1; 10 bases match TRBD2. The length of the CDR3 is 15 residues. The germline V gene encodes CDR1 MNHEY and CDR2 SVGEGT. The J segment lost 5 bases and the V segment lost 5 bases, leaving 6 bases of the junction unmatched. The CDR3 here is CASSHLAGGHNEQFF. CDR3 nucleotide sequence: TGTGCCAGCAGTCATTTAGCGGGGGGTCACAATGAGCAGTTCTTC.

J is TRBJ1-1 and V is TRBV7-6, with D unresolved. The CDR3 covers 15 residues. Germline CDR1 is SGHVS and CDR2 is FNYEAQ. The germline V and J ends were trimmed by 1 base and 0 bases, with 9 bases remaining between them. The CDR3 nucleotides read TGTGCCAGCAGCTTAGGGGGAGGGATGAACACTGAAGCTTTCTTT. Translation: CASSLGGGMNTEAFF.

The DNA for the CDR3 is TGTGCCAGCAGCCCGCGACAGGGATTTCCCACAGATACGCAGTATTTT. Amino acids: CASSPRQGFPTDTQYF. The chain employs TRBV9 and TRBJ2-3, with 7 bases fitting TRBD1. The germline gives CDR1 SGDLS, CDR2 YYNGEE. The junction had 10 bases not matched to a gene; V was cut back by 4 bases and J by 2 bases. The CDR3 totals 16 residues.

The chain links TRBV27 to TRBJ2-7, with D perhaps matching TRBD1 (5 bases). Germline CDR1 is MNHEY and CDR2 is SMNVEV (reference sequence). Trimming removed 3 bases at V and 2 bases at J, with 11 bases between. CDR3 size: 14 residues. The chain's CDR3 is CASSFQGSTYEQYF. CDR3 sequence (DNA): TGTGCCAGCAGTTTCCAGGGCTCTACCTACGAGCAGTACTTC.

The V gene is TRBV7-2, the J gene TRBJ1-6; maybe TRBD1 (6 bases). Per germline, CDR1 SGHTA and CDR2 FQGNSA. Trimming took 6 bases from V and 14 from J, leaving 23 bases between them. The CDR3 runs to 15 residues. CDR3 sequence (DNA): TGTGCCAGCAGTCAACAAACAGGGCCCCAAGAGGCCCTCCACTTT. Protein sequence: CASSQQTGPQEALHF. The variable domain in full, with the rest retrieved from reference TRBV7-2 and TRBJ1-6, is GAGVSQSPSNKVTEKGKDVELRCDPISGHTALYWYRQSLGQGLEFLIYFQGNSAPDKSGLPSDRFSAERTGGSVSTLTIQRTQQEDSAVYLCASSQQTGPQEALHFGNGTRLTVT.

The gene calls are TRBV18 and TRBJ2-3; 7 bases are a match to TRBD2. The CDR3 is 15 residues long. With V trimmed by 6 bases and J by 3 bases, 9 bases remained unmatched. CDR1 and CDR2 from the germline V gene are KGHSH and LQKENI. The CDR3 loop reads CASSPQGGRTDTQYF. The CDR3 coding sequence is TGTGCCAGCTCCCCCCAGGGAGGGCGGACAGATACGCAGTATTTT.

The DNA of the CDR3 is TGTGCCAGCAGCCTAGGACTATCCGGGGCCAACGTCCTGACTTTC. Its translation: CASSLGLSGANVLTF. The genes are TRBV5-4 and TRBJ2-6; TRBD2 might be the D (6 bases). The V gene lost 4 bases and the J gene lost 4 bases, with 12 bases spanning the gap. This CDR3 contains 15 residues. Germline CDR1 reads SGHNT; CDR2 reads YYREEE (reference sequence).

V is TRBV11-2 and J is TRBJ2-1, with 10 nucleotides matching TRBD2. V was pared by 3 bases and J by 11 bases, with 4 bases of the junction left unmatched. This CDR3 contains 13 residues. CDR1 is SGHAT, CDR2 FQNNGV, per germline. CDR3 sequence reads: CASSFSTSGQQFF. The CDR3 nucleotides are TGTGCCAGCAGCTTCTCGACTAGCGGGCAGCAGTTCTTC. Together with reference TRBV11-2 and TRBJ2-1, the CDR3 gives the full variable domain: EAGVAQSPRYKIIEKRQSVAFWCNPISGHATLYWYQQILGQGPKLLIQFQNNGVVDDSQLPKDRFSAERLKGVDSTLKIQPAKLEDSAVYLCASSFSTSGQQFFGPGTRLTVL.

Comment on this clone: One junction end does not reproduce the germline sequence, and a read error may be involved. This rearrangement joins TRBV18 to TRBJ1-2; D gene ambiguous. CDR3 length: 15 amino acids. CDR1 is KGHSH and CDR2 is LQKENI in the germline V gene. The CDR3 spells CASSQSGTEDYGYIF. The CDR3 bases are TGTGCCAGCTCACAGTCCGGTACCGAGGACTATGGCTACATCTTC. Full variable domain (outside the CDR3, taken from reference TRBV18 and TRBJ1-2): NAGVMQNPRHLVRRRGQEARLRCSPMKGHSHVYWYRQLPEEGLKFMVYLQKENIIDESGMPKERFSAEFPKEGPSILRIQQVVRGDSAAYFCASSQSGTEDYGYIFGSGTRLTVV.

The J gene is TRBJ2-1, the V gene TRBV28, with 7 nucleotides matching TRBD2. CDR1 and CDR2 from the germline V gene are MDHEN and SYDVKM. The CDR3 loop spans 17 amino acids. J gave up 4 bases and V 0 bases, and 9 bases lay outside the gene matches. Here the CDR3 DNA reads TGTGCCAGCAGTTTATGGGGAGGGAACCGCCGATACAATGAGCAGTTCTTC. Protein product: CASSLWGGNRRYNEQFF.

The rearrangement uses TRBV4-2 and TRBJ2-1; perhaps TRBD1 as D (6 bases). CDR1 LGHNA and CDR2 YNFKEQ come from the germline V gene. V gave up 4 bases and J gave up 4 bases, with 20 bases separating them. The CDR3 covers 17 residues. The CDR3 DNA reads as TGTGCCAGCAGCCCCCAGACTGGACAGCGACTGTACAATGAGCAGTTCTTC. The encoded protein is CASSPQTGQRLYNEQFF.

CDR3 coding DNA: TGTGCCAGTAGTACCGACAGGGACGGTGAGCAGTTCTTC. Encoded protein: CASSTDRDGEQFF. The rearrangement links TRBV19 to TRBJ2-1; TRBD1 agrees at 7 bases. Germline V gene lookup returns CDR1 LNHDA and CDR2 SQIVND (reference sequence). V gave up 4 bases and J gave up 9 bases; unmatched junction bases: 6. The CDR3 has 13 amino acids.

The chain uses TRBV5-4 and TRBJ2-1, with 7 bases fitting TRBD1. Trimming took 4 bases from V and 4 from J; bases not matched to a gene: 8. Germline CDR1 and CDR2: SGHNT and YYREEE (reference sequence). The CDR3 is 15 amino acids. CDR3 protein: CASSQGTVSYNEQFF. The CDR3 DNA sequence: TGTGCCAGCAGCCAGGGGACAGTTTCATACAATGAGCAGTTCTTC.

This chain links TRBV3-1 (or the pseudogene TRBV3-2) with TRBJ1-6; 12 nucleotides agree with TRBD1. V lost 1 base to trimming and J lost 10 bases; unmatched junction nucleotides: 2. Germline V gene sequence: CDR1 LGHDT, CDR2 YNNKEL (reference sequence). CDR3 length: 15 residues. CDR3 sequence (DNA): TGTGCCAGCAGCCAAGTTGGGACAGGGGGCTCACCCCTCCACTTT. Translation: CASSQVGTGGSPLHF.

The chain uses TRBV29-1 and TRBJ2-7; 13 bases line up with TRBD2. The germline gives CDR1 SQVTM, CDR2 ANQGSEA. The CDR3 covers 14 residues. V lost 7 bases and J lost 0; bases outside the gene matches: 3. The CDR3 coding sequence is TGCAGCGCCCGGACTAGCGGGAGCTCCTACGAGCAGTACTTC. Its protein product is CSARTSGSSYEQYF.

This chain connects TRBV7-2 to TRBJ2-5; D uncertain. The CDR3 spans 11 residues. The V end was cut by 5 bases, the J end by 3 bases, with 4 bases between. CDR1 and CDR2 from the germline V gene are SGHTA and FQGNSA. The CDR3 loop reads CASSPKETQYF. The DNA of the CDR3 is TGTGCCAGCAGCCCTAAAGAGACCCAGTACTTC.

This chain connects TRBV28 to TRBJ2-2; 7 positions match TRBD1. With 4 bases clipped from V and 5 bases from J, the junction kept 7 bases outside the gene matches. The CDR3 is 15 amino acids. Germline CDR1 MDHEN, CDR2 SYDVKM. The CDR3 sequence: CASSSPGQWTGELFF. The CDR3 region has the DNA TGTGCCAGCAGTTCGCCGGGACAGTGGACCGGGGAGCTGTTTTTT.

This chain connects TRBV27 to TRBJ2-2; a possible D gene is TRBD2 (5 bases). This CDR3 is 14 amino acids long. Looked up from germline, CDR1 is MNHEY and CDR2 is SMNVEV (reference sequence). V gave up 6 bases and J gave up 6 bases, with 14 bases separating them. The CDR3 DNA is TGTGCCAGCAGCCAGAGGGCGACCGCCGGGGAGCTGTTTTTT. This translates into CASSQRATAGELFF.

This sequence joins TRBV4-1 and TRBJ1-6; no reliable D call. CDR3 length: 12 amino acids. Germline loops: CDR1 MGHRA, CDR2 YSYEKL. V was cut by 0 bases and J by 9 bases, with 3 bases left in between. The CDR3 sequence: CASSQDLSPLHF. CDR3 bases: TGCGCCAGCAGCCAAGATCTTTCACCCCTCCACTTT.

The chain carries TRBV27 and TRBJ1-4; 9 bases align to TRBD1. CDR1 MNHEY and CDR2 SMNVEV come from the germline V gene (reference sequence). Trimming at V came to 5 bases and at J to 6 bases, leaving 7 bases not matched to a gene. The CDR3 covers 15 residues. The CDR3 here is CASSPGTGRYEKLFF. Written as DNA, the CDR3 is TGTGCCAGCAGTCCTGGGACAGGGAGATATGAAAAACTGTTTTTT.

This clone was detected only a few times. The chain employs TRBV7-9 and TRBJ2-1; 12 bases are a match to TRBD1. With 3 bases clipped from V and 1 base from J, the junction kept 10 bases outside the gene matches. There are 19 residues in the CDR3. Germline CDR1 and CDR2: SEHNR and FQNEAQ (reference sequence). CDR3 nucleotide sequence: TGTGCCAGCAGCTTTCCCGGGACAGGGGGCCCGCTTTCCTACAATGAGCAGTTCTTC. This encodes CASSFPGTGGPLSYNEQFF.

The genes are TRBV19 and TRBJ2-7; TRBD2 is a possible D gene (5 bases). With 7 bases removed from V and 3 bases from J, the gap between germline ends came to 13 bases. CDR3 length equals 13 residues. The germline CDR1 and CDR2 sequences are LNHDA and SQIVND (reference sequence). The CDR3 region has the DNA TGTGCCAGTATGGAGGAGTGGAACTACGAGCAGTACTTC. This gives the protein CASMEEWNYEQYF.

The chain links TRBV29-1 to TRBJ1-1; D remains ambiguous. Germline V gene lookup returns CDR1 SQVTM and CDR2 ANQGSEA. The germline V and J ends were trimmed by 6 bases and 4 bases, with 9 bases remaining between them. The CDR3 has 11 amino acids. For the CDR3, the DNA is TGCAGCGTCCTTAGAGGCACTGAAGCTTTCTTT. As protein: CSVLRGTEAFF.

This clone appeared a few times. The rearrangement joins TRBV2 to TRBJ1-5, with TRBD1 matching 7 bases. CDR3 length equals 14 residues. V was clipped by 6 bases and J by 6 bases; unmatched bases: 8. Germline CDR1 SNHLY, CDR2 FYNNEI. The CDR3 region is CASRPTGVGQPQHF. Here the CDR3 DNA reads TGTGCCAGCAGGCCCACAGGGGTAGGTCAGCCCCAGCATTTT.